These T cell receptor beta chains were read from a single sample in a study of PD-1 blockade in classical Hodgkin lymphoma. Clones were sequenced by immunoSEQ multiplex PCR, and TCRdb holds only the in-frame ones, with some missing. Of approximately 37,000 clones in the sample, approximately 78% were seen once. Sample: peripheral blood mononuclear cells (PBMCs), taken at baseline. The receptors shown here come from a human donor with classical Hodgkin lymphoma. Each CDR3 is given with its conserved first and last residue.

V gene	J gene	CDR3 protein
TRBV7-9	TRBJ1-6	CASSSPLDPGPTNSPLHF
TRBV5-8	TRBJ2-1	CASSLGWDRSYNEQFF
TRBV10-3	TRBJ2-2	CAISEEDRGQTGELFF
TRBV5-4	TRBJ2-2	CASSTETGTGGGELFF
TRBV4-3	TRBJ2-2	CASSHTTGTGELFF
TRBV30	TRBJ2-5	CAWNDGRETQYF
TRBV5-5	TRBJ1-2	CASSPGTGSESYTF
TRBV15	TRBJ2-5	CATSRDFKTGGETQYF
TRBV5-6	TRBJ1-2	CASSPGQYYGYTF
TRBV6-6	TRBJ2-7	CASRNEGRGQYEQYF
TRBV7-8	TRBJ1-1	CASWGVDTEAFF
TRBV4-3	TRBJ2-2	CAHGVVTGELFF
TRBV5-6	TRBJ2-7	CASSRTGLGYEQYF
TRBV13	TRBJ2-7	CASSLGGQGNEQYF
TRBV11-2	TRBJ2-4	CASSWARGAENIQYF
TRBV5-5	TRBJ1-4	CASSGHPGQANEKLFF
TRBV18	TRBJ1-1	CASSPGGVNTEAFF
TRBV5-1	TRBJ2-7	CASSSGRDWGTGGFNEQYF
TRBV9	TRBJ2-2	CASTEGGFRYTGELFF
TRBV4-3	TRBJ2-3	CASSQDRNTQYF
TRBV7-2	TRBJ2-2	CASSLDGRNTGELFF
TRBV29-1	TRBJ1-2	CSVEAGGRRSYGYTF